This T cell receptor beta chain is drawn from a study of T cells in Graves' hyperthyroidism and ophthalmopathy (dated by TCRdb to about 2019). The study in broad terms: Peripheral blood samples were taken at the time of initial diagnosis, prior to any treatment. The paper reports TCR Vbeta CDR3 sequencing of roughly 140 peripheral blood samples: around 41 ophthalmopathy, roughly 80 hyperthyroidism and approximately 17 progressor patients. Once sampling was done, hyperthyroidism patients were given methimazole at a starting dose of 30 mg daily, whereas ophthalmopathy patients were given high-dose intravenous methylprednisolone. To identify distinguishing TCR V-J signatures, a discovery cohort of some 99 patients was used, comprising 43 with Graves' ophthalmopathy and some 60 with stable Graves' hyperthyroidism. An independent validation cohort of around 19 hyperthyroidism patients and approximately 16 patients who later progressed to ophthalmopathy tested prospective prediction of ophthalmopathy. In roughly six Graves' hyperthyroidism patients, the study also compared T-cell repertoires from thyroid tissue with T-cell repertoires from blood. The roughly 94 discovery patients were randomly divided into training and test sets at a 7:3 ratio.

Ophthalmopathy patients had moderately to severely active disease, Clinical Activity Score of at least 3, NOSPECS grade of at least 4, and duration under 3 months. Patients with uncontrolled infections, other autoimmune diseases, pregnancy or lactation were excluded. Clinical symptoms, serum thyroxine and TRAb, thyroid ultrasound, and orbital computed tomography formed the basis for the diagnoses. Ficoll-Paque density gradient centrifugation was used to isolate PBMCs from about 9.4 ml of fresh peripheral blood. Total RNA was extracted using Trizol reagent, and RNA quality was assessed on an Agilent 2100 Bioanalyzer. The germline V gene gives CDR1 as MDHEN and CDR2 as SYDVKM. Counted from cysteine to phenylalanine, this CDR3 has 14 amino acids. CDR3 DNA is the only sequence kept; it has 42 bases, read in frame from the first base. The TCR beta CDR3 regions were amplified from RNA transcripts. The first round of RT-PCR for the TCR CDR3 was performed with the HTBI primer set and the Qiagen OneStep RT-PCR kit. Libraries were constructed in a second round of multiplex PCR, after which size selection and purification were carried out. Sequencing of the libraries was done on an Illumina HiSeq2000 using paired-end 100 bp reads. On the study's bioinformatics: Raw data were processed with SOAPnuke, discarding reads with adapters, uncalled bases, mean Phred below 15, or no exact constant-primer or identifier match. COPE v1.2.5 was used to merge the high-quality paired reads, and each unique nucleotide sequence was defined as a clonotype. MiTCR v1.1 was used to align clonotypes to the IMGT TRBV, TRBD and TRBJ reference segments. The analysis was restricted to V-J combinations with a frequency above 0.0001, which together covered 99% to 99.2% of the repertoires. A TCS score was defined as the ratio of F50 (clonal expansion) to E x V (chaos), with BLOSUM62-based TCRdist applied between CDR3 peptides within each V-J. Welch's t-statistics and random forest reduced around 510 V-J features to 13, which were used in a naive Bayes classifier (R e1071). Clones were called with MiXCR by TCRdb after fastp trimmed the public reads at Q25, and only in-frame beta chains were retained. Merged by CDR3 protein, the rows form single entries marked with the most common genes and DNA. The V and J calls, along with clone size, are taken from TCRdb and not from the paper's own processing. For this sample the table gives over 500,000 distinct CDR3 sequences, of which about 16% were detected only once. Together, the top ten hold over 25% of the sample.

As for this clonotype: The antigen this receptor binds is unknown. The junction differs from germline at one of its ends, possibly a read error.

The paper as a whole reports these results and caveats: Most expanded thyroid clonotypes (frequency above 0.001) were also detected in blood, a finding suggesting that blood repertoires may reflect thyroid immune responses. In validation, progression to ophthalmopathy was predicted by the model with almost 71% sensitivity and roughly 76% specificity, a median of about 6 months before onset. No statistical method was used to set the sample size in advance, and investigators knew the group allocation. A 13 V-J signature model separated ophthalmopathy from stable hyperthyroidism, with about 88% sensitivity and about 81% specificity in cross-validation and 80%/75% in testing.

This TCR was recovered from a woman in her thirties with Graves' ophthalmopathy. The sequencing input was blood. The chain couples TRBV28 to TRBJ2-7, with the D gene not confidently named. The CDR3: CASSLGPSSYQQYF. The DNA is as follows: TGTGCCAGCAGCCTCGGTCCCAGCTCCTACCAGCAGTACTTC.